Included here is one T cell receptor (beta chain) sequence, with context. The data were obtained in a study of blood T cell repertoires in COVID-19. V shed 7 bases and J 9 bases; nucleotides not matched to a gene: 9. The germline V gene encodes CDR1 SEHNR and CDR2 FQNEAQ (reference sequence). CDR3 length: 13 residues. Assay used: immunoSEQ multiplex PCR; TCRdb lists only in-frame clones, some missing. The sample includes under 300,000 clones, 75% to 90% of them seen just once. Specimen: peripheral blood. The clonotype was recovered from a young man who had recovered from COVID-19. The chain uses TRBV7-9 and TRBJ1-1, with 9 bases aligning to TRBD1. The CDR3 loop reads CASIETGGIQAFF. Here the CDR3 DNA reads TGTGCCAGCATCGAAACAGGGGGCATTCAAGCTTTCTTT.